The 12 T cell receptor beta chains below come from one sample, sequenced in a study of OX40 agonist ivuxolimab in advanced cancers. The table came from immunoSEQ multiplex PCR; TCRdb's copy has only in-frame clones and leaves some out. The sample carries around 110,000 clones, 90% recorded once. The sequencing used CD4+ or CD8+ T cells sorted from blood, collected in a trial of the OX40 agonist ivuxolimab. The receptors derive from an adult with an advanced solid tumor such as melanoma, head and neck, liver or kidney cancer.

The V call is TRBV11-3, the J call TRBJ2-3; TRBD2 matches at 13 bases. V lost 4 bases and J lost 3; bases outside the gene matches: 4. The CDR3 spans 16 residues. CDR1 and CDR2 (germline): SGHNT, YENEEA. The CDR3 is CASSSGLAGVTDTQYF. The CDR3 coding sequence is TGTGCCAGCAGCTCCGGACTAGCGGGGGTGACAGATACGCAGTATTTT.

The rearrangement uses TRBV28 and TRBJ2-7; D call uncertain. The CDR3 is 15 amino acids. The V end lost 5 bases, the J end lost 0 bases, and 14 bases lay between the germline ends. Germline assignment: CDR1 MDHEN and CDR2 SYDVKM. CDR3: CASSTRRAISYEQYF. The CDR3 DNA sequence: TGTGCCAGCAGTACGCGACGGGCCATCTCCTACGAGCAGTACTTC.

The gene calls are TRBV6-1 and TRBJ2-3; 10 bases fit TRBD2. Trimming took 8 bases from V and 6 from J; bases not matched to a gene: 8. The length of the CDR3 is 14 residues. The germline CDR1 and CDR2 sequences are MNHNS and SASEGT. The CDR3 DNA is TGTGCCAGCGTGAGCGGGGGGGCAGGGGATACGCAGTATTTT. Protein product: CASVSGGAGDTQYF.

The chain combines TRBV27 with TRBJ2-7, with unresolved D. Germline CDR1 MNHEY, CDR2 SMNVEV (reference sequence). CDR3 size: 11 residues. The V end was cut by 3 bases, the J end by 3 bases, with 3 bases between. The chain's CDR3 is CASSFYYEQYF. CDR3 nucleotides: TGTGCCAGCAGTTTTTACTACGAGCAGTACTTC.

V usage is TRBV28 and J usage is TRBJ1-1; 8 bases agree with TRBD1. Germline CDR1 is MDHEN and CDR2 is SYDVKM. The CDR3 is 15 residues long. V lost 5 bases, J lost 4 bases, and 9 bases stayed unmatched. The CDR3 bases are TGTGCCAGCAGTCAACAGGGGGTCCGGGGCACTGAAGCTTTCTTT. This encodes CASSQQGVRGTEAFF.

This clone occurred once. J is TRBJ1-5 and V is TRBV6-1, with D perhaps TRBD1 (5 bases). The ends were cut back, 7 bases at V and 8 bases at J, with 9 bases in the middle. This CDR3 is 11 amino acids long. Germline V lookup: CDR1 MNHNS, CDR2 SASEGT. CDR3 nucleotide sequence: TGTGCCAGCATGGACAAGGAGCCCCAGCATTTT. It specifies CASMDKEPQHF.

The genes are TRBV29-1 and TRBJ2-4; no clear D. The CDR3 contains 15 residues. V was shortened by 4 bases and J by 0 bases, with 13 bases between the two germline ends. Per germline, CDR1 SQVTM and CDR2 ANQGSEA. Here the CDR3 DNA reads TGCAGCGTTGTGTTCCCCGGTCTAGCCAAAAACATTCAGTACTTC. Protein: CSVVFPGLAKNIQYF.

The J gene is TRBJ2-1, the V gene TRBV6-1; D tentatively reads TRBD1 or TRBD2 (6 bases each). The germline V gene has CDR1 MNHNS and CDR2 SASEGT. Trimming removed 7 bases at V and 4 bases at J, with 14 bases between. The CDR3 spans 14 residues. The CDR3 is CASKGGGDYNEQFF. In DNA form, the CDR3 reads TGTGCCAGCAAGGGGGGTGGTGATTACAATGAGCAGTTCTTC.

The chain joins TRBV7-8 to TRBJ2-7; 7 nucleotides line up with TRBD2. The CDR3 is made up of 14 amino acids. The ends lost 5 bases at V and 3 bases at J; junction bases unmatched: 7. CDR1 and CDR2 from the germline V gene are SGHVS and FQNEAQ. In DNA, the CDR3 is TGTGCCAGCAGCACACGGGGGGATGTCTACGAGCAGTACTTC. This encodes CASSTRGDVYEQYF.

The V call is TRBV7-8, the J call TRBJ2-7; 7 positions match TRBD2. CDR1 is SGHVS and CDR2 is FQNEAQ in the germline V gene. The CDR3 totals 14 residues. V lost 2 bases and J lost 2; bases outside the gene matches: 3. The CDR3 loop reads CASSLQRGPYEQYF. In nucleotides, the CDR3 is TGTGCCAGCAGCTTACAGCGGGGTCCCTACGAGCAGTACTTC.

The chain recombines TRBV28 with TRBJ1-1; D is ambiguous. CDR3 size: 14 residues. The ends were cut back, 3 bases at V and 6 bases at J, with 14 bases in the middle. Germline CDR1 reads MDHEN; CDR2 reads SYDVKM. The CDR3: CASSFVRAGAEAFF. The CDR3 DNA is TGTGCCAGCAGTTTTGTGCGGGCCGGAGCTGAAGCTTTCTTT. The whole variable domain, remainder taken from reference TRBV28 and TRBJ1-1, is DVKVTQSSRYLVKRTGEKVFLECVQDMDHENMFWYRQDPGLGLRLIYFSYDVKMKEKGDIPEGYSVSREKKERFSLILESASTNQTSMYLCASSFVRAGAEAFFGQGTRLTVV.

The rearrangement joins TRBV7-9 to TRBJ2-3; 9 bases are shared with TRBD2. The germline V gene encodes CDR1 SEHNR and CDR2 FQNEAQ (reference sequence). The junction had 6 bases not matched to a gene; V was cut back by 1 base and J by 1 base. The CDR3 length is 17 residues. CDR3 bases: TGTGCCAGCAGCTTAGGAAGACTAGCGGACCGCACAGATACGCAGTATTTT. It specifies CASSLGRLADRTDTQYF. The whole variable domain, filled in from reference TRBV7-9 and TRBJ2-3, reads DTGVSQNPRHKITKRGQNVTFRCDPISEHNRLYWYRQTLGQGPEFLTYFQNEAQLEKSRLLSDRFSAERPKGSFSTLEIQRTEQGDSAMYLCASSLGRLADRTDTQYFGPGTRLTVL.